Given below is one T cell receptor beta chain in context. The antigen remains undetermined. This sample stems from a study of T cells in localized non-small cell lung cancer. Notes on the study in general: The study linked higher blood T cell density to longer overall survival. Heterogeneity remains possible, as sequencing covered one tumor region only. Among the tissues sampled, uninvolved adjacent lung had the highest T cell clonality, above tumor. Appearing in adjacent lung were a median around 60 of the top 100 tumor clones.

The V gene's germline CDR1 is SGDLS and CDR2 YYNGEE. The CDR3 length is 15 residues. V was pared by 5 bases and J by 2 bases, with 10 bases of the junction left unmatched. TCRdb's copy holds only in-frame clones and misses some; the assay was immunoSEQ multiplex PCR. The sample lists 25,000 to 30,000 clones, about 80% occurring once. This specimen consisted of peripheral blood mononuclear cells, obtained before any cancer treatment. The rearrangement links TRBV9 to TRBJ2-7, with 7 bases lining up with TRBD1. This clonotype was sampled from a man between 40 and 75 years old with stage III lung adenocarcinoma. CDR3 bases: TGTGCCAGCAGTCCCAGACAGGGCTACACCTACGAGCAGTACGTC. The encoded protein is CASSPRQGYTYEQYV.